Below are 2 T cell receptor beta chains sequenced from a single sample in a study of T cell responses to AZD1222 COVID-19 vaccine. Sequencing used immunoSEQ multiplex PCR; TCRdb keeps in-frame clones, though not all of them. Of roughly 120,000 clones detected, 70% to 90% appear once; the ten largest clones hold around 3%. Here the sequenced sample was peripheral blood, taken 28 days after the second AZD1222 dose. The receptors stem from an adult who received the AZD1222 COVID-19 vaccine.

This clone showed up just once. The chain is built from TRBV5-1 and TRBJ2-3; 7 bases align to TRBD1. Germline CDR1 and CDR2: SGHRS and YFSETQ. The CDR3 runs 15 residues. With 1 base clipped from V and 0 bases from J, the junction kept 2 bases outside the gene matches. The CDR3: CASSLMTGSTDTQYF. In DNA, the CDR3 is TGCGCCAGCAGCTTGATGACAGGGAGCACAGATACGCAGTATTTT.

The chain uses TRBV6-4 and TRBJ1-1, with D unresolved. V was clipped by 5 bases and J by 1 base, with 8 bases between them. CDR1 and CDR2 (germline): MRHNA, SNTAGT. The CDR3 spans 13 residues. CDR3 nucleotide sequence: TGTGCCAGCAGTCAAGACGAGAACACTGAAGCTTTCTTT. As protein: CASSQDENTEAFF.